This T cell receptor (beta chain) was found in a study of human T cells and chemical hapten exposure. Study context: Slight volume differences across pooled libraries mainly accounted for varying per-sample TCR yields.

The starting material, unfractionated whole blood, was used for total RNA extraction. Within the library, unique molecular identifiers were attached to each individual cDNA molecule. Per the study methods: TCR counts had a median of about 94,000 per sample and spanned roughly 20,000 to 750,000. TCRdb recomputed calls from the 5' RACE reads with MiXCR, one row per CDR3 protein. The authors' filters were not applied to this entry. The data show over 95,000 distinct CDR3 sequences, roughly 19% seen once. This CDR3 has 14 residues. Trimming left V 2 bases short and J 6 bases short, with 11 bases between. J is TRBJ2-4 and V is TRBV12-3 or TRBV12-4, with D hard to call. The origin of this receptor is a human donor in good health. The CDR3 DNA sequence: TGTGCCAGCAGTTTAAGGGCTTGGGGAAACATTCAGTACTTC. This sequence encodes CASSLRAWGNIQYF.